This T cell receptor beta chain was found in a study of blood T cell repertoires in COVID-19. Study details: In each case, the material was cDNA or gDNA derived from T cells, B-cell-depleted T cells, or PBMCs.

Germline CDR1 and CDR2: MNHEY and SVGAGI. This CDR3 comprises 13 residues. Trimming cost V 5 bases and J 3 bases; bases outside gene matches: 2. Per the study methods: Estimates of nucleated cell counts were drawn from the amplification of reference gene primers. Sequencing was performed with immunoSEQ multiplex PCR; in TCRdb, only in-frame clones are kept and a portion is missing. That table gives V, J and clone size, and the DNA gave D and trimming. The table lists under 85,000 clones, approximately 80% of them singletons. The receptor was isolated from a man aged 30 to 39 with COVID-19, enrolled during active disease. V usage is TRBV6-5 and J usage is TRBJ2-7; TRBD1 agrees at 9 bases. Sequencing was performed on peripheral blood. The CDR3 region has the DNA TGTGCCAGCAGTCGGGACAGGGACTACGAGCAGTACTTC. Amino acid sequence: CASSRDRDYEQYF.